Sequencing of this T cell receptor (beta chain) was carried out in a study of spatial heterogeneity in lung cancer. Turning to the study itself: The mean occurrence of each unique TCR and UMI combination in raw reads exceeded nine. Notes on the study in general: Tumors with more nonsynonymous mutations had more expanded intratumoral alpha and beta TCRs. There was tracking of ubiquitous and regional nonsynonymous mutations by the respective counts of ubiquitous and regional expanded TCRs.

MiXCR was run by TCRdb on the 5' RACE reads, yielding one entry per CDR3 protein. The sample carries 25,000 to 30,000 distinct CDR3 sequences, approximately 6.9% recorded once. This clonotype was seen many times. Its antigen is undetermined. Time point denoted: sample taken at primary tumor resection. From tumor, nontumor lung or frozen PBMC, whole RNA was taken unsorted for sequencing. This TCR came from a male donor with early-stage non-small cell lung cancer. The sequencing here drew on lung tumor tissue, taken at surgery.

CDR3 in amino acids: CASSLGLAGLTAYEQYF. The CDR3 coding sequence is TGTGCCAGCAGCTTAGGACTAGCGGGCCTTACTGCCTACGAGCAGTACTTC. The gene calls are TRBV7-2 and TRBJ2-7; TRBD2 matches at 10 bases. Germline V lookup: CDR1 SGHTA, CDR2 FQGNSA. The CDR3 covers 17 residues. Trimming at V came to 1 base and at J to 2 bases, leaving 8 bases not matched to a gene.